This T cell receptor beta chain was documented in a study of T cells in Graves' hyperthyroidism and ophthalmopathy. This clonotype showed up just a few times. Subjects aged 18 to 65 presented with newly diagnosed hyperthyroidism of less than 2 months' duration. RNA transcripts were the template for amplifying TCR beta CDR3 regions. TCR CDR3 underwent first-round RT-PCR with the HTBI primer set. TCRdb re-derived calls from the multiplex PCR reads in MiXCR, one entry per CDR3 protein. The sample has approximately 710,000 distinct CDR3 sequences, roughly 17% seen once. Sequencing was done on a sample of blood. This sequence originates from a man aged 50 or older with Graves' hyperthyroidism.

The CDR3 DNA follows: TGTGCCACCAGTGACCTTAGCGGGGACTCCTACAATGAGCAGTTCTTC. Translation: CATSDLSGDSYNEQFF. This rearrangement joins TRBV24-1 to TRBJ2-1; 8 bases map to TRBD2. Germline lookup yields CDR1 KGHDR and CDR2 SFDVKD. This CDR3 contains 16 residues. The junction had 4 bases not matched to a gene; V was cut back by 4 bases and J by 0 bases.